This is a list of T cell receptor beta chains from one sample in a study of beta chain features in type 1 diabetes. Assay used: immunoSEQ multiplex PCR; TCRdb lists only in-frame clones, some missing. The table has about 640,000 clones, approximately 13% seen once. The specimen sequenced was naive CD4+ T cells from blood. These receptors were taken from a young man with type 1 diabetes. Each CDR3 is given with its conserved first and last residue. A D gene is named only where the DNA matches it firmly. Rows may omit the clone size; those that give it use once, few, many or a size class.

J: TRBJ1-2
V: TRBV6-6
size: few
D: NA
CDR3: CASTSKYGYTF
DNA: TGTGCCAGCACATCTAAGTATGGCTACACCTTC

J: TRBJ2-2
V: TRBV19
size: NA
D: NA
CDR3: CASSIVGQNTGELFF
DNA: TGTGCCAGTAGTATAGTGGGTCAGAACACCGGGGAGCTGTTTTTT

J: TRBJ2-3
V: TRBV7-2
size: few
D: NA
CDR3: CASSLTAPGVAQYF
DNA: TGTGCCAGCAGCTTAACCGCACCTGGGGTGGCGCAGTATTTT

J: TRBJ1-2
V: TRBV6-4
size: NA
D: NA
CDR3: CASSEGSGANYGYTF
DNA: TGTGCCAGCAGTGAGGGGTCAGGAGCTAACTATGGCTACACCTTC

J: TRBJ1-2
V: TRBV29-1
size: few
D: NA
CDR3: CSVEGRMGGGYTF
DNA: TGCAGCGTTGAAGGGAGGATGGGGGGTGGCTACACCTTC

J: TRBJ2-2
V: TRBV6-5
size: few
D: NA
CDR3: CASSRDSSGTGELFF
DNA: TGTGCCAGCAGCCGCGACTCGTCAGGAACCGGGGAGCTGTTTTTT

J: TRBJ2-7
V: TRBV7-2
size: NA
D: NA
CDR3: CASSASGTGPYEQYF
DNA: TGTGCCAGCAGCGCGTCCGGGACGGGGCCCTACGAGCAGTACTTC

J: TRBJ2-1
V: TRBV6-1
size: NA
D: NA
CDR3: CASNLDGYNEQFF
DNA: TGTGCCAGCAACCTTGACGGATACAATGAGCAGTTCTTC

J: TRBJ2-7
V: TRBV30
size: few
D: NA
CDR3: CAWSFEQGPRREQYF
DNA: TGTGCCTGGAGTTTCGAACAGGGACCGCGTAGAGAGCAGTACTTC

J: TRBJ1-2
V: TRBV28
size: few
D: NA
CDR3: CGTGSPYGYTF
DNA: TGTGGCACCGGGAGTCCCTATGGCTACACCTTC

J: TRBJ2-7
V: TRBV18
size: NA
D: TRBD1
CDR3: CASSPPSSTGETGEQYF
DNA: TGTGCCAGCTCACCACCCAGTTCGACAGGGGAAACGGGCGAGCAGTACTTC

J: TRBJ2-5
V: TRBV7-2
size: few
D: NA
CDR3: CASSLVGSIQETQYF
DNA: TGTGCCAGCAGCTTAGTCGGGTCGATCCAAGAGACCCAGTACTTC

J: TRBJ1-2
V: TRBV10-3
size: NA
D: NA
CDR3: CAISEETNYGYTF
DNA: TGTGCCATCAGTGAGGAGACAAACTATGGCTACACCTTC

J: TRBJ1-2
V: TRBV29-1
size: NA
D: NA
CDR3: CSDGTDANYGYTF
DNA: TGCAGCGACGGGACCGACGCTAACTATGGCTACACCTTC

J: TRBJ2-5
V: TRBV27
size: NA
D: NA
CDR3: CASKSFSGYQETQYF
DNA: TGTGCCAGCAAATCTTTCTCGGGTTACCAAGAGACCCAGTACTTC

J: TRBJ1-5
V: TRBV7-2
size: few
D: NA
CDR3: CASSSFVGDNQPQHF
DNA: TGTGCCAGCAGTAGTTTTGTTGGGGACAATCAGCCCCAGCATTTT

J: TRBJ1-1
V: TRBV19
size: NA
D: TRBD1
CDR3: CASSGDRGVRTEAFF
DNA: TGTGCCAGTAGTGGGGACAGGGGTGTACGGACTGAAGCTTTCTTT